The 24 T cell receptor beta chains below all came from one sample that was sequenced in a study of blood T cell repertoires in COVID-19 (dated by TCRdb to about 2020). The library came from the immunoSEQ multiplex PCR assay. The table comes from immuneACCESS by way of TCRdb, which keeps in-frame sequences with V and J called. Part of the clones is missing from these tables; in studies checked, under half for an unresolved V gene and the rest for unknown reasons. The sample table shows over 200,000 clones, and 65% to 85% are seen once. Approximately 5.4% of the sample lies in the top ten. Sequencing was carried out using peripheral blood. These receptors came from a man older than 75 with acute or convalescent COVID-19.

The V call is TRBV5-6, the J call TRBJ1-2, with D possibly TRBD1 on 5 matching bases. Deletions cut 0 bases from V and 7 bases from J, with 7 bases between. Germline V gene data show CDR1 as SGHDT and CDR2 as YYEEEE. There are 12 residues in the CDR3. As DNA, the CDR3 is TGTGCCAGCAGCTTGGCGGGGGGTGGCTACACCTTC. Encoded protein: CASSLAGGGYTF.

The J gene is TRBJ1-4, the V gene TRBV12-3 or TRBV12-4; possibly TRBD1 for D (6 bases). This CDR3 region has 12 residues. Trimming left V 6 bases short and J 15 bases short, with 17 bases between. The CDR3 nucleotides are TGTGCCAGCAGGACCAGCGGACAGAGGATGTTTTTT. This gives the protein CASRTSGQRMFF.

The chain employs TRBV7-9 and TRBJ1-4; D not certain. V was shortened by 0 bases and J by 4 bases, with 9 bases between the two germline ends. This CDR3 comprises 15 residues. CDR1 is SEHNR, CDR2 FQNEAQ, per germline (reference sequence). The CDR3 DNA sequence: TGTGCCAGCAGCTTAGCCGGAGGTGGTAATGAAAAACTGTTTTTT. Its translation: CASSLAGGGNEKLFF. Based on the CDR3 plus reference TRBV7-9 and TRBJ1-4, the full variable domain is DTGVSQNPRHKITKRGQNVTFRCDPISEHNRLYWYRQTLGQGPEFLTYFQNEAQLEKSRLLSDRFSAERPKGSFSTLEIQRTEQGDSAMYLCASSLAGGGNEKLFFGSGTQLSVL.

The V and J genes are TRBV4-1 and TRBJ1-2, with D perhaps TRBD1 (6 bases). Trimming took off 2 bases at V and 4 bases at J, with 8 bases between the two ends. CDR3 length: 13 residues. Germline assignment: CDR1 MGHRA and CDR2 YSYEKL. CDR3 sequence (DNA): TGCGCCAGCAGCCAAACAGGGCCCTATGGCTACACCTTC. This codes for CASSQTGPYGYTF.

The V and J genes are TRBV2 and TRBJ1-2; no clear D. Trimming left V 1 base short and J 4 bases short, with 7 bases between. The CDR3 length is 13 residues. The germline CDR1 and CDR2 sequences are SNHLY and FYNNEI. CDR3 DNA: TGTGCCAGCAGTGAAGTAGTACCCTATGGCTACACCTTC. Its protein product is CASSEVVPYGYTF.

The CDR3 spells CSAKEAGQEFF. The CDR3 nucleotides read TGCAGTGCTAAGGAGGCGGGTCAGGAGTTCTTC. V and J are TRBV20-1 and TRBJ2-1; D is perhaps TRBD2 (5 bases). CDR1 and CDR2 (germline): DFQATT, SNEGSKA (reference sequence). The CDR3 sequence is 11 residues long. Trimming stripped 4 bases from V and 14 bases from J, with 15 bases between.

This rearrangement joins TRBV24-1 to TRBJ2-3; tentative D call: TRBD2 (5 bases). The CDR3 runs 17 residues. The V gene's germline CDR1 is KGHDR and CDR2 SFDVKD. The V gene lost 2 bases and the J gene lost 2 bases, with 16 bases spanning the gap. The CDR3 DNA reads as TGTGCCACCAGTGATTCGACCGGGAAGGCCGACACAGATACGCAGTATTTT. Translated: CATSDSTGKADTDTQYF.

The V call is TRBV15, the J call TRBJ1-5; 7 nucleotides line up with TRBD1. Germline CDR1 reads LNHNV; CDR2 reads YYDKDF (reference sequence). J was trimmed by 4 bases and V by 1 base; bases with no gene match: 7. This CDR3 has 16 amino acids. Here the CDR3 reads CATSRAPGQINQPQHF. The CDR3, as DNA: TGTGCCACCAGCAGAGCCCCGGGACAGATAAATCAGCCCCAGCATTTT.

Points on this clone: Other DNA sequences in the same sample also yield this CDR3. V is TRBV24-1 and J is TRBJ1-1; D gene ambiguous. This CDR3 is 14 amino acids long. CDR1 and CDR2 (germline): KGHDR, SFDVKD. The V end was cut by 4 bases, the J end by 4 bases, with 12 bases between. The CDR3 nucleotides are TGTGCCACCAGTGACCCAAGGGAGGGCACTGAAGCTTTCTTT. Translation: CATSDPREGTEAFF.

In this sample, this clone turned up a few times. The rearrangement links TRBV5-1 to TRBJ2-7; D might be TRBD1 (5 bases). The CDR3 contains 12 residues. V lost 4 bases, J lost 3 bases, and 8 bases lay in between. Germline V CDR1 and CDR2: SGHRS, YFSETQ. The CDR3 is CASSADSYEQYF. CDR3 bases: TGCGCCAGCAGCGCCGACAGCTACGAGCAGTACTTC.

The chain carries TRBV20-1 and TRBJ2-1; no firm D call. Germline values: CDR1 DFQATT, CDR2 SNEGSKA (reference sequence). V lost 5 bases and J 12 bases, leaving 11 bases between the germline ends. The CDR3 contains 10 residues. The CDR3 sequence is CSAPPVGQFF. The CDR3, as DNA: TGCAGTGCTCCTCCGGTCGGGCAGTTCTTC.

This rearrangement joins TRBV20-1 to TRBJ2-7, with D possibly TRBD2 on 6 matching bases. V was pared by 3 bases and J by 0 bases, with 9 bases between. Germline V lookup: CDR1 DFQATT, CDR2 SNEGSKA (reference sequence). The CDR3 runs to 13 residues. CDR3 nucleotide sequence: TGCAGTGCTAGTAGCGGAAACTCCTACGAGCAGTACTTC. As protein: CSASSGNSYEQYF.

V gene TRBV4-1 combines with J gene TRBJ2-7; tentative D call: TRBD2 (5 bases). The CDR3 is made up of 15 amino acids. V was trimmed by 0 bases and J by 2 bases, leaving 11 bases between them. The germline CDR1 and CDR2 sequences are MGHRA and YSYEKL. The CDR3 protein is CASSQDRGSAYEQYF. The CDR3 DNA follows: TGCGCCAGCAGCCAAGATCGTGGGAGCGCCTACGAGCAGTACTTC.

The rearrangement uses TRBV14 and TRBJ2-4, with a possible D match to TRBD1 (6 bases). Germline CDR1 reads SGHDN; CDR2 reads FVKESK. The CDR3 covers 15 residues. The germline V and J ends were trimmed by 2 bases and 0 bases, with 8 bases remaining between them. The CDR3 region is CASSQQGIAKNIQYF. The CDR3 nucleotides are TGTGCCAGCAGCCAACAGGGGATAGCCAAAAACATTCAGTACTTC.

The CDR3: CASSSTGREAHEQYF. Here the CDR3 DNA reads TGTGCCAGCAGCTCCACGGGCAGGGAAGCCCACGAGCAGTACTTC. The chain joins TRBV5-6 to TRBJ2-7; D is possibly TRBD1 (5 bases). Between the trimmed V and J ends, which lost 3 bases and 5 bases, there was a span of 18 bases. Germline values: CDR1 SGHDT, CDR2 YYEEEE. CDR3 length: 15 residues.

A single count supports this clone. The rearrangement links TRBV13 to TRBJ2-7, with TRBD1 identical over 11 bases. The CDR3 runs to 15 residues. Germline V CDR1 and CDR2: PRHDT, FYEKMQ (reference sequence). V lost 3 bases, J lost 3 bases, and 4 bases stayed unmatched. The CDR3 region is CASSFSGTGGYEQYF. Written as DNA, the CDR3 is TGTGCCAGCAGCTTTTCCGGGACAGGGGGCTACGAGCAGTACTTC.

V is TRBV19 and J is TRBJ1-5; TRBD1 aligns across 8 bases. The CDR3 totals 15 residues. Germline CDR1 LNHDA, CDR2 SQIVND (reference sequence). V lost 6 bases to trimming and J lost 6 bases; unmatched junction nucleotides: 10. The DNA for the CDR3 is TGTGCCAGTAGCGGAACAGGGGGAAGTATTCAGCCCCAGCATTTT. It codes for CASSGTGGSIQPQHF.

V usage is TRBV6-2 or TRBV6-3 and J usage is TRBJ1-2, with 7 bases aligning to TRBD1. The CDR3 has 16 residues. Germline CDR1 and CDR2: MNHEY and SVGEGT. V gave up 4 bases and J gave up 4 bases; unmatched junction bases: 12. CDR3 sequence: CASSSTTGRPFYGYTF. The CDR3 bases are TGTGCCAGCAGTTCTACGACAGGGCGCCCCTTCTATGGCTACACCTTC.

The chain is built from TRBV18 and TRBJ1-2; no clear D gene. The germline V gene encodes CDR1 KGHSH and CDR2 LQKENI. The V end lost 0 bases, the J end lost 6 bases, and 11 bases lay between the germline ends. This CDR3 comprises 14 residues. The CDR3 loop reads CASSPPAPVNGYTF. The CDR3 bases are TGTGCCAGCTCACCACCGGCTCCAGTTAATGGCTACACCTTC. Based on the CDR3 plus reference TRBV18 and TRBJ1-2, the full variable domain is NAGVMQNPRHLVRRRGQEARLRCSPMKGHSHVYWYRQLPEEGLKFMVYLQKENIIDESGMPKERFSAEFPKEGPSILRIQQVVRGDSAAYFCASSPPAPVNGYTFGSGTRLTVV.

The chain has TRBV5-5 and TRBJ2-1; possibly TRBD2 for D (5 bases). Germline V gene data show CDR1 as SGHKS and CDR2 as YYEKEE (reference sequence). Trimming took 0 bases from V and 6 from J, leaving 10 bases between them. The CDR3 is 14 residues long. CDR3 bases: TGTGCCAGCAGCTTGGAAGGGAGTCTCAATGAGCAGTTCTTC. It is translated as CASSLEGSLNEQFF.

The CDR3 nucleotides read TGTGCCAGCACCCCCTCCGGGACTAGCGGGAGGGCCGGGGAGCTGTTTTTT. Translated: CASTPSGTSGRAGELFF. The rearrangement joins TRBV7-3 to TRBJ2-2; 16 nucleotides agree with TRBD2. The CDR3 runs to 17 residues. Germline trimming cut 7 bases from V and 6 bases from J; bases unmatched to any gene: 8. From germline, CDR1 is SGHTA and CDR2 FQGTGA.

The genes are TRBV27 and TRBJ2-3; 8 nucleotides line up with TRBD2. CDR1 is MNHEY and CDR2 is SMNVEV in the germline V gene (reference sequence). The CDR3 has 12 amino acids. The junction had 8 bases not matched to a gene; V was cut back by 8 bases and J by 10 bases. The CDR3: CASGGERGSQYF. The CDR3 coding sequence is TGTGCCAGCGGAGGGGAGCGGGGGTCGCAGTATTTT.

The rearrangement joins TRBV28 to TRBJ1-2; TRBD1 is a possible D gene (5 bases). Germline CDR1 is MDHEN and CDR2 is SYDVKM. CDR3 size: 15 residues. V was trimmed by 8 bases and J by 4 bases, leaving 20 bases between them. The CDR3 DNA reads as TGTGCCAGCCAAACCAATCAGGGTATTCTCTATGGCTACACCTTC. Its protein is CASQTNQGILYGYTF.

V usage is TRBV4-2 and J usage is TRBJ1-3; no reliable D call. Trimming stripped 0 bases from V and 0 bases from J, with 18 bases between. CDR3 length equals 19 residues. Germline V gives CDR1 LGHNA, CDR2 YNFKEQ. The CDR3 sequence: CASSQEGGVRTSSGNTIYF. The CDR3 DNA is TGTGCCAGCAGCCAAGAAGGAGGAGTCAGAACAAGCTCTGGAAACACCATATATTTT.